The clone carrying this T cell receptor beta chain came up a few times. Its antigen is not identified. This record belongs to a study of vaccination and CD4 T cells after COVID-19. In the study overall: Spike peptides, overlapping and drawn from SARS-CoV-2, HCoV-NL63, HCoV-OC43 and HCoV-229E, were used to stimulate cells. Broader study findings: Of the reactive clones in convalescent patients, a median about 86% showed up only post-vaccination.

The CDR3 spans 11 residues. V was cut by 8 bases and J by 3 bases, with 6 bases left in between. Treatment in this sample: approximately nine-day PBMC culture with coronavirus spike peptide pools or control peptides (ViraFEST assay). Antigen-specific T cells were expanded with peptide pools by ViraFEST, and TCRs were then sequenced. After culture for about ten days, isolation of CD4+ T cells was performed by negative selection. The Oncomine TCR Beta short-read assay sequenced DNA from cultured CD4+ T cells. TCRdb called the PCR reads again in MiXCR, with one record for every CDR3 protein. The data contain more than 3,000 distinct CDR3 sequences, under 20% of them singletons.

The sequence derives from a human donor who had recovered from COVID-19. This chain connects TRBV12-3 or TRBV12-4 to TRBJ2-3; D is undetermined. Sequencing input: CD4+ T cells from blood, cultured in vitro. Here the CDR3 reads CASASTDTQYF. The CDR3 region has the DNA TGTGCCAGCGCGTCAACAGATACGCAGTATTTT.